Listed here are 18 T cell receptor beta chains from one sample, sequenced in a study of blood T cell repertoires in COVID-19. The repertoire was sequenced with immunoSEQ multiplex PCR; TCRdb's copy has only in-frame clones and lacks some. Here the sample spans 490,000 or so clones, roughly 88% being singletons. Input material: PBMCs or T cells enriched from blood (not recorded which). These TCRs come from a woman in her 40s who had recovered from COVID-19.

CDR3 sequence: CASSAAGTRYNEQFF. CDR3 bases: TGTGCCAGCAGCGCCGCCGGGACTAGGTATAATGAGCAGTTCTTC. The chain is built from TRBV9 and TRBJ2-1, with TRBD2 matching over 8 bases. CDR3 length: 15 residues. Germline V gene data show CDR1 as SGDLS and CDR2 as YYNGEE. The junction had 9 bases not matched to a gene; V was cut back by 3 bases and J by 7 bases.

The chain links TRBV11-2 to TRBJ1-3; 8 bases align to TRBD1. With V trimmed by 5 bases and J by 2 bases, 5 bases remained unmatched. Germline loops: CDR1 SGHAT, CDR2 FQNNGV. CDR3 size: 15 residues. In DNA form, the CDR3 reads TGTGCCAGCAGCGCGCAGACAGGGGCTGGAAACACCATATATTTT. This gives the protein CASSAQTGAGNTIYF.

On this clone: Other nucleotide sequences in the sample specify the same CDR3. The J gene is TRBJ1-5, the V gene TRBV19; 8 bases align to TRBD1. The V gene's germline CDR1 is LNHDA and CDR2 SQIVND (reference sequence). V dropped 2 bases and J dropped 6; count of bases not matched to a gene: 3. The CDR3 extends over 14 amino acids. The CDR3 sequence: CASSIQGAGQPQHF. CDR3 in DNA: TGTGCCAGTAGTATACAGGGGGCAGGTCAGCCCCAGCATTTT.

As for this clone: Other DNA sequences from this sample encode an identical CDR3 as well. V usage is TRBV11-2 and J usage is TRBJ2-1; 8 bases match TRBD2. The CDR3 extends over 15 amino acids. Looked up from germline, CDR1 is SGHAT and CDR2 is FQNNGV. V was pared by 1 base and J by 4 bases, with 3 bases of the junction left unmatched. Here the CDR3 DNA reads TGTGCCAGCAGCTTAGCGGGAGGGCCTTACAATGAGCAGTTCTTC. Translating gives CASSLAGGPYNEQFF.

A word on this clone: At one end, the junction sequence differs from germline, possibly due to a read error. The chain recombines TRBV29-1 with TRBJ2-1; 16 bases are shared with TRBD2. This CDR3 region has 17 residues. Germline CDR1 and CDR2: SQVTM and ANQGSEA. CDR3 nucleotides: TGCAGCGTCGAAGGGCGCGGGACTAGCGGGAGGGCCGGGGAGCAGTTCTTC. Amino acids: CSVEGRGTSGRAGEQFF.

The chain is built from TRBV10-3 and TRBJ1-4, with D maybe TRBD1 (5 bases). This CDR3 comprises 15 residues. Trimming removed 3 bases at V and 5 bases at J, with 13 bases between. Germline CDR1 and CDR2: ENHRY and SYGVKD. The CDR3 DNA reads TGTGCCATCAGTGACCCGGGGGGGTCGAATGAAAAACTGTTTTTT. It specifies CAISDPGGSNEKLFF.

V gene TRBV13 combines with J gene TRBJ2-7; possible D gene TRBD1, 5 bases. The CDR3 covers 13 residues. V dropped 5 bases and J dropped 7 bases, with 15 bases sitting between them. CDR1 PRHDT and CDR2 FYEKMQ come from the germline V gene (reference sequence). DNA of the CDR3: TGTGCCAGCAGCACCCAGGGTTTAGGAGAGCAGTACTTC. This encodes CASSTQGLGEQYF.

The V gene is TRBV9, the J gene TRBJ2-7; D may be TRBD2 (6 bases). Germline CDR1 and CDR2: SGDLS and YYNGEE. The CDR3 totals 16 residues. Trimming removed 4 bases from V and 0 bases from J, with 17 bases in between. The CDR3, as DNA: TGTGCCAGCAGCCCGTTAAGCGGGTCCGACTCCTACGAGCAGTACTTC. Protein: CASSPLSGSDSYEQYF.

The rearrangement uses TRBV5-1 and TRBJ2-3, with 10 bases matching TRBD1. With 4 bases clipped from V and 1 base from J, the junction kept 3 bases outside the gene matches. The germline gives CDR1 SGHRS, CDR2 YFSETQ. The CDR3 totals 15 residues. The CDR3 coding sequence is TGCGCCAGCAGCCCTGGGACAGGGGGCACAGATACGCAGTATTTT. Amino acids: CASSPGTGGTDTQYF.

This sequence joins TRBV7-9 and TRBJ1-3; D is undetermined. Trimming left V 2 bases short and J 8 bases short, with 10 bases between. Germline V CDR1 and CDR2: SEHNR, FQNEAQ (reference sequence). The length of the CDR3 is 13 residues. Here the CDR3 DNA reads TGTGCCAGCAGCTTATCCCGGGGAGACACCATATATTTT. This encodes CASSLSRGDTIYF.

The rearrangement uses TRBV3-1 (or the pseudogene TRBV3-2) and TRBJ1-2; tentatively, D is TRBD1 (6 bases). With 1 base removed from V and 2 bases from J, the gap between germline ends came to 23 bases. Looked up from germline, CDR1 is LGHDT and CDR2 is YNNKEL (reference sequence). The CDR3 has 19 residues. CDR3 nucleotide sequence: TGTGCCAGCAGCCAAGGCCGGGGGGTTGGACAGTCGACGAACTATGGCTACACCTTC. This encodes CASSQGRGVGQSTNYGYTF.

About this clone itself: Other DNA sequences within the sample encode an identical CDR3. This rearrangement joins TRBV6-2 or TRBV6-3 to TRBJ2-5; 13 bases are shared with TRBD2. Trimming cost V 4 bases and J 5 bases; bases outside gene matches: 4. Per the germline V gene, CDR1 is MNHEY and CDR2 is SVGEGT. This CDR3 is built from 15 residues. The CDR3, as DNA: TGTGCCAGCAGTTCTGGACTAGCGGGGGCGGAGACCCAGTACTTC. The encoded protein is CASSSGLAGAETQYF.

In this sample, this clone turned up a few times. The V and J genes are TRBV6-1 and TRBJ1-4; TRBD1 matches 7 bases. The CDR3 is 15 amino acids. Per germline, CDR1 MNHNS and CDR2 SASEGT. The junction had 9 bases not matched to a gene; V was cut back by 3 bases and J by 8 bases. The CDR3 DNA is TGTGCCAGCAGTGACGGGTCAGGGGGAAGGGAAAAACTGTTTTTT. It codes for CASSDGSGGREKLFF.

This chain uses TRBV20-1 with TRBJ2-1; perhaps TRBD2 as D (5 bases). V lost 5 bases to trimming and J lost 6 bases, with 8 bases between them. This CDR3 spans 11 amino acids. Per the germline V gene, CDR1 is DFQATT and CDR2 is SNEGSKA (reference sequence). The CDR3 protein is CSALAANEQFF. The DNA for the CDR3 is TGCAGTGCTCTAGCTGCCAATGAGCAGTTCTTC.

The J gene is TRBJ1-2, the V gene TRBV12-5, with 7 bases aligning to TRBD1. CDR3 length: 15 residues. Germline trimming cut 7 bases from V and 2 bases from J; bases unmatched to any gene: 10. Germline V gene sequence: CDR1 LGHNT, CDR2 FRNRAP. CDR3 region: CASAYPRDRNYGYTF. The CDR3 nucleotides are TGTGCTAGTGCCTACCCGCGGGACAGAAACTATGGCTACACCTTC. The full variable domain, in which reference TRBV12-5 and TRBJ1-2 provide the parts outside the CDR3, is DARVTQTPRHKVTEMGQEVTMRCQPILGHNTVFWYRQTMMQGLELLAYFRNRAPLDDSGMPKDRFSAEMPDATLATLKIQPSEPRDSAVYFCASAYPRDRNYGYTFGSGTRLTVV.

J is TRBJ1-2 and V is TRBV4-1; TRBD1 agrees at 10 bases. The CDR3 consists of 15 residues. Germline V gives CDR1 MGHRA, CDR2 YSYEKL. J gave up 6 bases and V 2 bases, and 6 bases lay outside the gene matches. This CDR3 reads CASSQPGTGADGYTF. CDR3 sequence (DNA): TGCGCCAGCAGCCAACCCGGGACAGGGGCTGATGGCTACACCTTC.

The chain uses TRBV4-1 and TRBJ2-7, with TRBD1 matching over 8 bases. The germline V gene has CDR1 MGHRA and CDR2 YSYEKL. CDR3 length equals 14 residues. Trimming cost V 3 bases and J 3 bases; bases outside gene matches: 4. This CDR3 reads CASSHRDRSYEQYF. As DNA, the CDR3 is TGCGCCAGCAGCCACCGGGACAGGAGCTACGAGCAGTACTTC.

The rearrangement links TRBV27 to TRBJ2-7, with D possibly being TRBD2 (7 bases). The CDR3 is 12 amino acids. Looked up from germline, CDR1 is MNHEY and CDR2 is SMNVEV (reference sequence). Trimming left V 7 bases short and J 7 bases short, with 14 bases between. The CDR3 here is CASKGGRGEQYF. The CDR3 region has the DNA TGTGCCAGCAAAGGGGGGAGGGGAGAGCAGTACTTC.